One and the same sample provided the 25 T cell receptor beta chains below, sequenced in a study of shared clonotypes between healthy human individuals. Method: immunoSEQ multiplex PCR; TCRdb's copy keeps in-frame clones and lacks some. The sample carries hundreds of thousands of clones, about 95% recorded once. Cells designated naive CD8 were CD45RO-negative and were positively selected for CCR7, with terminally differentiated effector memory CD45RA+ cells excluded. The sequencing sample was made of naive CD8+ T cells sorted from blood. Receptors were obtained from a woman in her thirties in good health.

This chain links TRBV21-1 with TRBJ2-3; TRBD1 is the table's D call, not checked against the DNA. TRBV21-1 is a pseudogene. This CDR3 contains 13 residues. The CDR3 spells CAGMRQGTDTQYF. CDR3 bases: TGTGCCGGGATGAGACAGGGCACAGATACGCAGTATTTT.

DNA for the CDR3: TGCGCCAGCAGCATCAACAGGGGAAGGAACACTGAAGCTTTCTTT. Its protein is CASSINRGRNTEAFF. The V and J genes are TRBV5-1 and TRBJ1-1; 7 positions match TRBD1. V shed 4 bases, J shed 1 base, and the junction held 7 bases outside the gene matches. Germline V gene lookup returns CDR1 SGHRS and CDR2 YFSETQ. CDR3 size: 15 residues.

The CDR3 sequence: CASSFALANYGYTF. As DNA, the CDR3 is TGTGCCAGCAGCTTTGCATTAGCTAACTATGGCTACACCTTC. The V call is TRBV11-2, the J call TRBJ1-2; D not resolved. The CDR3 spans 14 residues. Trimming shortened V by 3 bases and J by 0 bases, and 8 bases separated the two germline ends. Looked up from germline, CDR1 is SGHAT and CDR2 is FQNNGV.

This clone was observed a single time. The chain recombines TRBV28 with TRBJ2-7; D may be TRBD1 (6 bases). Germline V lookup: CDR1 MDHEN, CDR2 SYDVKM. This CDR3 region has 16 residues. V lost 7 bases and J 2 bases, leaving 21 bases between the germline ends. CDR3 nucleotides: TGTGCCAGCACCAGAACCGGGACACAAACAACCTACGAGCAGTACTTC. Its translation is CASTRTGTQTTYEQYF.

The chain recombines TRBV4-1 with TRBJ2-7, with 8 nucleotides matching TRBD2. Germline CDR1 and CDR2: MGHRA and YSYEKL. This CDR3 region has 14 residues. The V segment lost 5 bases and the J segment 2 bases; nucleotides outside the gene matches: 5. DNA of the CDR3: TGCGCCAGCAGCAGTAGCGGGACTACCTACGAGCAGTACTTC. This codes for CASSSSGTTYEQYF.

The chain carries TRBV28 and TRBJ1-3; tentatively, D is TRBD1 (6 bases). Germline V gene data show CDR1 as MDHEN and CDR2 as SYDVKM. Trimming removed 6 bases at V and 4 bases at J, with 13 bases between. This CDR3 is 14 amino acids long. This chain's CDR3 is CASSPRGYGNTIYF. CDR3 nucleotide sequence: TGTGCCAGCAGCCCCAGGGGATACGGAAACACCATATATTTT.

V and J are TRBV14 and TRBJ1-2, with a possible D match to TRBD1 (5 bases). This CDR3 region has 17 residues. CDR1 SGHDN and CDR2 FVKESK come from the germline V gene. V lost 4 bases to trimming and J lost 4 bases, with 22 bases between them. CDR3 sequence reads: CASSPPQGGVLLYGYTF. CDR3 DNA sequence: TGTGCCAGCAGCCCCCCCCAGGGTGGGGTATTACTCTATGGCTACACCTTC.

The CDR3 DNA reads TGTGCCAGCAGCCCTTCGACGGTTGATGAAGCTTTCTTT. This gives the protein CASSPSTVDEAFF. This chain uses TRBV6-5 with TRBJ1-1; D ambiguous. This CDR3 comprises 13 residues. Germline V lookup: CDR1 MNHEY, CDR2 SVGAGI. Trimming took off 6 bases at V and 7 bases at J, with 15 bases between the two ends.

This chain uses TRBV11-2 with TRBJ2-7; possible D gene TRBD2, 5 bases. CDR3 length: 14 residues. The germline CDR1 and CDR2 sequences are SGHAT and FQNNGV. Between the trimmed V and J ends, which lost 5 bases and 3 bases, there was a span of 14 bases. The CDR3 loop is CASSRRGAFYEQYF. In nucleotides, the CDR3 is TGTGCCAGCAGCCGACGGGGTGCATTCTACGAGCAGTACTTC.

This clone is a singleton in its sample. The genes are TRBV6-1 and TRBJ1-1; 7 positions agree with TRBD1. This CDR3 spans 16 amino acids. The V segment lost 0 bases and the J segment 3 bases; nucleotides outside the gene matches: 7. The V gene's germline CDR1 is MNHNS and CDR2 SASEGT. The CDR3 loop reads CASSEAGAGGDTEAFF. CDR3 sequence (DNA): TGTGCCAGCAGTGAAGCGGGGGCAGGGGGGGACACTGAAGCTTTCTTT.

CDR3 amino acids: CASSTGTGTTHEQYF. The DNA for the CDR3 is TGTGCCAGTAGTACCGGGACAGGGACCACTCACGAGCAGTACTTC. The chain has TRBV19 and TRBJ2-7; 9 nucleotides agree with TRBD1. V lost 4 bases to trimming and J lost 5 bases; unmatched junction nucleotides: 9. From germline, CDR1 is LNHDA and CDR2 SQIVND (reference sequence). The CDR3 consists of 15 residues.

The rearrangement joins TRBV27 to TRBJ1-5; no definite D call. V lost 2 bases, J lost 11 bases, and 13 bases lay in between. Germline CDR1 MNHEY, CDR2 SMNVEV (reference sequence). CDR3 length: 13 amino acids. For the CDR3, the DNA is TGTGCCAGCAGTTTAACAGAGCAAGGGACCCAGCATTTT. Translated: CASSLTEQGTQHF.

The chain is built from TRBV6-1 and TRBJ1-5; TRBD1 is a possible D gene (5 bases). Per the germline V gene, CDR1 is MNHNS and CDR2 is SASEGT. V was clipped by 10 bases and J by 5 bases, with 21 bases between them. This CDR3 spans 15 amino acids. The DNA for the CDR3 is TGTGCCACAGGGCCGGGAGTGGGCATGGATCAGCCCCAGCATTTT. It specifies CATGPGVGMDQPQHF.

The DNA of the CDR3 is TGTGCCAGCAGTTACTTGGCAGCCCAGCGGGAGACCCAGTACTTC. This sequence encodes CASSYLAAQRETQYF. The genes are TRBV6-5 and TRBJ2-5; perhaps TRBD2 as D (5 bases). V gave up 1 base and J gave up 5 bases, with 14 bases separating them. The CDR3 has 15 amino acids. Germline CDR1 MNHEY, CDR2 SVGAGI.

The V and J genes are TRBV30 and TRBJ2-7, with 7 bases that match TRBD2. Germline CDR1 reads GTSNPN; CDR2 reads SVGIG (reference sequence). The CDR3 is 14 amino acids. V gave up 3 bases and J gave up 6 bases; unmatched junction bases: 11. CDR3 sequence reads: CAWRLVTGGSEQYF. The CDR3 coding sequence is TGTGCCTGGAGACTCGTGACGGGAGGCTCCGAGCAGTACTTC.

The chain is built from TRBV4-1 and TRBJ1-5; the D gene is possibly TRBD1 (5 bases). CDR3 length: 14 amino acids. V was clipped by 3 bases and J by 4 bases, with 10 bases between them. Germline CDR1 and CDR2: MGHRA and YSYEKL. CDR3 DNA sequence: TGCGCCAGCAGCCAGGGGGAGAGTAATCAGCCCCAGCATTTT. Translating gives CASSQGESNQPQHF.

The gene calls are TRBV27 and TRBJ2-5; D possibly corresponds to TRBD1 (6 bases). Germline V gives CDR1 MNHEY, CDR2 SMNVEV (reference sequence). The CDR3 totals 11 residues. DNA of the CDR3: TGTGCTACACAGGGATCCGGGACCCAGTACTTC. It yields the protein CATQGSGTQYF.

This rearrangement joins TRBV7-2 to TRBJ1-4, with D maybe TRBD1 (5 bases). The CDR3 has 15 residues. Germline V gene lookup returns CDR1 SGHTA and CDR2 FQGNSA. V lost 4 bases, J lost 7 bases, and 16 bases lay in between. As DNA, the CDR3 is TGTGCCAGCAGCTCCTTCCCGGCGGGGGTTGAAAAACTGTTTTTT. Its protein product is CASSSFPAGVEKLFF.

Here the CDR3 DNA reads TGTGCCAGCAGATACGACCGACTGAACACTGAAGCTTTCTTT. As protein: CASRYDRLNTEAFF. The chain recombines TRBV28 with TRBJ1-1, with D hard to call. V dropped 6 bases and J dropped 0 bases, with 11 bases sitting between them. Germline V gene data show CDR1 as MDHEN and CDR2 as SYDVKM. The length of the CDR3 is 14 residues.

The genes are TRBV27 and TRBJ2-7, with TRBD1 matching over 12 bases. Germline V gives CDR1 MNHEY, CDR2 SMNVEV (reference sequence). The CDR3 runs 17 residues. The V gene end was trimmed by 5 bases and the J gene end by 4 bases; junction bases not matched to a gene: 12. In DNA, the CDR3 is TGTGCCAGCAGTCTACGTAGGGAGGGACAGGGGGCTTACGAGCAGTACTTC. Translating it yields CASSLRREGQGAYEQYF.

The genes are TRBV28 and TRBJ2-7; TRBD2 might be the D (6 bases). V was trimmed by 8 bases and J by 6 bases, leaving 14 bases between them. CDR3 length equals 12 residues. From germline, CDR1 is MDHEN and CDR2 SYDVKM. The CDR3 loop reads CASRLGGIEQYF. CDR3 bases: TGTGCCAGCCGACTAGGCGGCATCGAGCAGTACTTC.

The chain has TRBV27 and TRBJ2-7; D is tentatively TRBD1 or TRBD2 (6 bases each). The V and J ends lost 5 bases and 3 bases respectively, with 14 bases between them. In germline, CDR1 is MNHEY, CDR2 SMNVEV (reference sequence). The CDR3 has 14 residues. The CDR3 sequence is CASSPPGGNYEQYF. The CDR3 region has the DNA TGTGCCAGCAGTCCACCCGGGGGCAACTACGAGCAGTACTTC.

The CDR3 nucleotides read TGTGCCAGCAGTGACGGGATAGCGGGAGGGGTTACGCAGTATTTT. Its translation: CASSDGIAGGVTQYF. The chain employs TRBV6-4 and TRBJ2-3; 11 nucleotides match TRBD2. This CDR3 region has 15 residues. Trimming cost V 2 bases and J 8 bases; bases outside gene matches: 6. The V gene's germline CDR1 is MRHNA and CDR2 SNTAGT.

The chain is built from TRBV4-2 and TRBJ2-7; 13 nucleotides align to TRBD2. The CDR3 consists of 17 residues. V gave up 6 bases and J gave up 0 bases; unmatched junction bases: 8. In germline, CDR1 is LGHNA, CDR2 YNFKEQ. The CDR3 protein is CASREGLAGANSYEQYF. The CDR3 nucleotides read TGTGCCAGCAGGGAAGGACTAGCGGGAGCGAACTCCTACGAGCAGTACTTC.

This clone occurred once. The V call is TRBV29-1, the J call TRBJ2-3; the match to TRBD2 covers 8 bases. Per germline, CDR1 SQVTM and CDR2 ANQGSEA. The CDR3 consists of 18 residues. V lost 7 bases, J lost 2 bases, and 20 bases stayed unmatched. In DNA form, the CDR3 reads TGCAGCGGGACCCCCACTAGTTGGTCAGCGGGAGACACAGATACGCAGTATTTT. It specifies CSGTPTSWSAGDTDTQYF.